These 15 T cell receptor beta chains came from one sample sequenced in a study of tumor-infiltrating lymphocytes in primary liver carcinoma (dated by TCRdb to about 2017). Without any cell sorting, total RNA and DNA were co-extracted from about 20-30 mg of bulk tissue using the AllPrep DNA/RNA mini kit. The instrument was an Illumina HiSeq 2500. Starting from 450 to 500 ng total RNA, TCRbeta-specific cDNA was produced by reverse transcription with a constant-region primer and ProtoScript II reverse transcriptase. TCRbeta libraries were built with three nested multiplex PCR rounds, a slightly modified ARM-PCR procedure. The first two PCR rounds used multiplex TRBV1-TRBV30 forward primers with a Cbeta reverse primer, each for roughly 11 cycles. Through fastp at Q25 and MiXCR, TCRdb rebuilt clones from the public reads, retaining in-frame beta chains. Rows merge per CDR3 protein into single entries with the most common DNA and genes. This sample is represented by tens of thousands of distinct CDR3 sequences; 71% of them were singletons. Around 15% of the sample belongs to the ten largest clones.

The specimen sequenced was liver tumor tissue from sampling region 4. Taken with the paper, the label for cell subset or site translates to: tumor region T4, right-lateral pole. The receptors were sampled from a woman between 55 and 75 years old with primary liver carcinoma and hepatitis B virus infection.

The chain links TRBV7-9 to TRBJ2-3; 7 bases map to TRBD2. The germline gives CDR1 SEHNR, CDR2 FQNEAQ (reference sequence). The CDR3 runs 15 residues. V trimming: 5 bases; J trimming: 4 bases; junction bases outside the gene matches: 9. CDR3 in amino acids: CASSVVSSGADTQYF. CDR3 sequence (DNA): TGTGCCAGCAGCGTAGTCTCCAGCGGGGCAGATACGCAGTATTTT.

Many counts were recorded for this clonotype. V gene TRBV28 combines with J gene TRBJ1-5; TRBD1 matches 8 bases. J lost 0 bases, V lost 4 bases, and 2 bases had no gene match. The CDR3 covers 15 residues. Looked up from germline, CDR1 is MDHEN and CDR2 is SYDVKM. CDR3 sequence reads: CASSSGQGSNQPQHF. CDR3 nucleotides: TGTGCCAGCAGTTCCGGACAGGGTAGCAATCAGCCCCAGCATTTT.

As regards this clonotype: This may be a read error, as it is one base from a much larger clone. The CDR3 is CASRLAGGRNTQYF. The CDR3 nucleotides are TGTGCCAGCCGACTAGCGGGAGGGCGAAATACGCAGTATTTT. The chain recombines TRBV28 with TRBJ2-3, with 14 bases that match TRBD2. CDR1 is MDHEN, CDR2 SYDVKM, per germline. Germline trimming cut 8 bases from V and 7 bases from J; bases unmatched to any gene: 5. This CDR3 has 14 residues.

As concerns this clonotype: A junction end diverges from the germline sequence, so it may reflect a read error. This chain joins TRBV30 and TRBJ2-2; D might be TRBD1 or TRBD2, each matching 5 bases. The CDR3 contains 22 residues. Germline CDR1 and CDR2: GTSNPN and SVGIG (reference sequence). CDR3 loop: CAWSVRGIPGRPPRANTGELFF. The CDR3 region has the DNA TGTGCCTGGAGTGTAAGAGGGATCCCGGGACGTCCCCCTAGGGCGAATACCGGGGAGCTGTTTTTT.

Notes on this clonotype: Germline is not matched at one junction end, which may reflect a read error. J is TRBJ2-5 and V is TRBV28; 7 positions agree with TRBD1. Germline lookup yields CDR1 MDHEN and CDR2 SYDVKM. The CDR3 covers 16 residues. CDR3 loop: CASSLDDRAVGEIQNF. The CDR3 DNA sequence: TGTGCCAGCAGTCTAGATGACAGGGCTGTCGGAGAGATCCAGAACTTC.

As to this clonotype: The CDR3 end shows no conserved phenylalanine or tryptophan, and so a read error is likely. CDR3 sequence: CSVVSQNTGELFL. The CDR3 DNA follows: TGCAGCGTTGTGAGCCAGAACACAGGGGAGCTGTTTTTG. This rearrangement joins TRBV29-1 to TRBJ2-2; D gene ambiguous. The germline V gene encodes CDR1 SQVTM and CDR2 ANQGSEA. This CDR3 comprises 13 residues.

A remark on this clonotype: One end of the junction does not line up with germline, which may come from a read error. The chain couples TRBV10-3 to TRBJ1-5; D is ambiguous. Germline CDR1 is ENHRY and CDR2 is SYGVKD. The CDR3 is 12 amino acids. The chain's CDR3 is CAISETNQPQYF. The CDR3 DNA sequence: TGTGCCATCAGTGAGACGAATCAGCCCCAGTATTTC.

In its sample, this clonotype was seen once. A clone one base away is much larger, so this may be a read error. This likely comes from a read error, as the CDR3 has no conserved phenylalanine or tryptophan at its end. The CDR3 loop is CASSSGGTQYS. The CDR3 DNA reads TGCGCCAGCAGCTCTGGGGGGACCCAGTACTCC. The chain joins TRBV5-1 to TRBJ2-5; the D call may be TRBD1 or TRBD2 (5 bases each). The germline V and J ends were trimmed by 3 bases and 7 bases, with 7 bases remaining between them. In germline, CDR1 is SGHRS, CDR2 YFSETQ. This CDR3 is 11 amino acids long.

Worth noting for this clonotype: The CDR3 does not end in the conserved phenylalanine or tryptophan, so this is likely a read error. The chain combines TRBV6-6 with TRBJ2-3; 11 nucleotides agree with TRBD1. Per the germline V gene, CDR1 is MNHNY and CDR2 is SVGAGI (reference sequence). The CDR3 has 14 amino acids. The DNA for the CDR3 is TGTGCCAGCAATTACGGGACAGGGGGAGATACGCAGTATTTA. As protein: CASNYGTGGDTQYL.

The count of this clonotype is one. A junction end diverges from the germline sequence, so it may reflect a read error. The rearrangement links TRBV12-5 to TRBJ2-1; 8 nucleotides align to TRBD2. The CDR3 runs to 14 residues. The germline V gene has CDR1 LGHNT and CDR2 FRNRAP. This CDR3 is CANGTEREKDEQFF. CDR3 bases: TGTGCTAATGGTACAGAGCGGGAGAAGGATGAGCAGTTCTTC.

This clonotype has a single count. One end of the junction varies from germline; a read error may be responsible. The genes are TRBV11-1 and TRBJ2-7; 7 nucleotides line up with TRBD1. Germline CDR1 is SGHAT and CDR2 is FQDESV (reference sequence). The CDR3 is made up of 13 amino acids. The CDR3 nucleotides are TGTGTCAGTAGCTTCGGGGACAGCTACGAGCAGTGCTTC. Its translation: CVSSFGDSYEQCF.

The CDR3 bases are TGCAGCGTTGTGAGTACTAGGGATACCTGCGAGCAGTACTTC. The encoded protein is CSVVSTRDTCEQYF. This rearrangement joins TRBV29-1 to TRBJ2-7, with a tentative D call TRBD2 (5 bases). Trimming left V 4 bases short and J 6 bases short, with 19 bases between. This CDR3 contains 14 residues. In germline, CDR1 is SQVTM, CDR2 ANQGSEA.

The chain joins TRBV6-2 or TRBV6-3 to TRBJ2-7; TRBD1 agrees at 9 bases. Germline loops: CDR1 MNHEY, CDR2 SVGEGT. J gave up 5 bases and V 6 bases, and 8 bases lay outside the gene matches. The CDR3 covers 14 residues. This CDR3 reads CASSLRDRAHEQYF. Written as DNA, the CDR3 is TGTGCCAGCAGCCTCCGGGACAGGGCCCACGAGCAGTACTTC.

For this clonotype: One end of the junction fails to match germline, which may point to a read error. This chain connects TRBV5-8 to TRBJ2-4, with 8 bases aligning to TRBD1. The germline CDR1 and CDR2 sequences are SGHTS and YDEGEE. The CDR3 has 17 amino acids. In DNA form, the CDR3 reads TGTACCAGCAGCCTAGACTGGACAGGGTCAGAGAGTTACATTCAGTACTTC. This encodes CTSSLDWTGSESYIQYF.

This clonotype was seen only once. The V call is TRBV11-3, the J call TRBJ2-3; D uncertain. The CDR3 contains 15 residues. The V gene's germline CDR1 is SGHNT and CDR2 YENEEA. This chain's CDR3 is CVSSLVPGGTDTQYF. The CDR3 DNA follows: TGTGTAAGTAGCTTAGTGCCAGGAGGCACAGATACGCAGTATTTT.